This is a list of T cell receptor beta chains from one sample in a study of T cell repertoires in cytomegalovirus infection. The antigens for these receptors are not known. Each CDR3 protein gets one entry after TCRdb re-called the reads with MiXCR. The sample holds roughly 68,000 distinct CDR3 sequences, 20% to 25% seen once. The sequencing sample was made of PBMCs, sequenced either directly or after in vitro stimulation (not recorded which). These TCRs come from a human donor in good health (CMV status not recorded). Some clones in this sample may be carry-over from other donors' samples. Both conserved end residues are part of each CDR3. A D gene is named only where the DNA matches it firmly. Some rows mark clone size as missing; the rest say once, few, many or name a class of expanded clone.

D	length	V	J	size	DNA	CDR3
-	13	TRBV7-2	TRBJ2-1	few	TGTGCCAGCAGCCGTAACTCCTACAATGAGCAGTTCTTC	CASSRNSYNEQFF
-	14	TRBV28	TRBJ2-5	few	TGTGCCAGCAGAACCCGATTGAGACAAGAGACCCAGTACTTC	CASRTRLRQETQYF
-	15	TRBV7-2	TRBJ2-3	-	TGTGCCAGCAGCGTTGGGAGAAGGAGCACAGATACGCAGTATTTT	CASSVGRRSTDTQYF
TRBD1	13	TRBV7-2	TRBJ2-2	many	TGTGCCAGCAGCTCGGACAGGGCCGGGGAGCTGTTTTTT	CASSSDRAGELFF
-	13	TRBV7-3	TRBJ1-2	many	TGTGCCAGCAGCTTATCACAGGGTAATGGCTACACCTTC	CASSLSQGNGYTF
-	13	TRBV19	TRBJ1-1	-	TGTGCCAGTAGAGTGGGGGGCTACACTGAAGCTTTCTTT	CASRVGGYTEAFF
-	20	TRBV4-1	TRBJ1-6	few	TGCGCCAGCAGCCAAGATTCCCGGGACCCTAGATCTCGGAGAGGGTCACCCCTCCACTTT	CASSQDSRDPRSRRGSPLHF
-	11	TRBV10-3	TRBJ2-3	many	TGTGCCATCAGTGTCAAAGATACGCAGTATTTT	CAISVKDTQYF
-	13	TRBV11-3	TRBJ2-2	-	TGTGCCAGCATCGGAGAGAACACCGGGGAGCTGTTTTTT	CASIGENTGELFF
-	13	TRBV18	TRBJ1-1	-	TGTGCCAGCTCACCAGGGGGGAACACTGAAGCTTTCTTT	CASSPGGNTEAFF
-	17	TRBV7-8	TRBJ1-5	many	TGTGCCAGCAGCTTGGCAGCCGTCGCAGCCAGCAATCAGCCCCAGCATTTT	CASSLAAVAASNQPQHF
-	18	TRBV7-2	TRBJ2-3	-	TGTGCCAGCAGCTTAGGCGCTGGGCGGAGAATTAGCACAGATACGCAGTATTTT	CASSLGAGRRISTDTQYF
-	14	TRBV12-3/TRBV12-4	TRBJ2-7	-	TGTGCCAGCAGTTTTGTTGGAATGAACTACGAGCAGTACTTC	CASSFVGMNYEQYF
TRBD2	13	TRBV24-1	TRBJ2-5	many	TGTGCCACCGGACTAGCGGGAGGAGAGACCCAGTACTTC	CATGLAGGETQYF
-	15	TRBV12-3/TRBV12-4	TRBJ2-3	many	TGTGCCAGCAGTCTTCTGCCGGGTCCCACAGATACGCAGTATTTT	CASSLLPGPTDTQYF
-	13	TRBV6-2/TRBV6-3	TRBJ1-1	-	TGTGCCAGCAGTTACCAGGCGCCCACTTCGGCTTTCTTT	CASSYQAPTSAFF
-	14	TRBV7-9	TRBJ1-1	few	TGTGCCAGCAGCTGGGGGGCGGTGAACACTGAAGCTTTCTTT	CASSWGAVNTEAFF
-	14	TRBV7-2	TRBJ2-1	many	TGTGCCAGCAGCTTAGTACGGCGAGACAGCCAACAGTTCTTC	CASSLVRRDSQQFF
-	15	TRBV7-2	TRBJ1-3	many	TGTGCCAGCAGCTTAGAAGGGGGCTCTGGAAACACCATATATTTT	CASSLEGGSGNTIYF
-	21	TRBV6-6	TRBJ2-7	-	TGTGCCAGCAGTTACTCGAAATGGGGAGCGCAGACCCACCAACGAAAATACGAGCAGTACTTC	CASSYSKWGAQTHQRKYEQYF
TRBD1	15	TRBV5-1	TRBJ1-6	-	TGCGCCAGCCGAAGAGTGACAGGGACCAATTCACCCCTCCACTTT	CASRRVTGTNSPLHF
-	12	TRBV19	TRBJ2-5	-	TGTGCCAGTAGTATAGACGGGGAGACCCAGTACTTC	CASSIDGETQYF
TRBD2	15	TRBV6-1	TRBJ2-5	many	TGTGCCAGCACCCTCGGACTAGCGGGAGAGGAGACCCAGTACTTC	CASTLGLAGEETQYF
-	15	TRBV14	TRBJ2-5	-	TGTGCCAGCAGCCAAGATCGACCGACCGTGGCGACCCAGTACTTC	CASSQDRPTVATQYF
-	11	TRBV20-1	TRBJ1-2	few	TGCAGTGCTAGAGGGATGGGAGGCTACACCTTC	CSARGMGGYTF
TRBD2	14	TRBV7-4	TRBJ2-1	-	TGTGCCAGCAGCTTTAGCGGGAGCGGGAGTGAGCAGTTCTTC	CASSFSGSGSEQFF
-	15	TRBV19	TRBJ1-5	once	TGTGCCAGTACCACCCCGGGGAGGGCGGATCAGCCCCAGCATTTT	CASTTPGRADQPQHF
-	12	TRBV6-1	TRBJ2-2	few	TGTGGAGTAGGGGCGAACACCGGGGAGCTGTTTTTT	CGVGANTGELFF
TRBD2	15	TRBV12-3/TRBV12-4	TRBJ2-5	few	TGTGCCAGCACAGGGGGGACTAGCGGGGCGGAGACCCAGTACTTC	CASTGGTSGAETQYF